Listed below are T cell receptor beta chains from one sample, sequenced in a study of T cell responses to AZD1222 COVID-19 vaccine. TCRdb's table, derived via immunoSEQ multiplex PCR, lists solely in-frame clones and lacks some. The table includes some 170,000 clones, about 90% detected once. The sequenced sample was peripheral blood, obtained 28 days after the second AZD1222 dose. Source of these receptors: an adult who received the AZD1222 COVID-19 vaccine. The CDR3 runs from the conserved cysteine through the conserved F or W.

cdr3_length v_call cdr3_aa
12 TRBV6-2/TRBV6-3 CASSYLGPEAFF
15 TRBV6-5 CASSYSGQVNSPLHF
15 TRBV7-2 CASSLGGVFTDTQYF
16 TRBV6-2/TRBV6-3 CASSRRLAGGLLTQYF
18 TRBV5-4 CASSRTGTGIDSVYGYTF
15 TRBV2 CASGRLTGAPYGYTF
17 TRBV6-2/TRBV6-3 CASSTGRNIATNEKLFF
17 TRBV9 CASSADGAPYSNQPQHF
14 TRBV18 CASSPGTRTDTQYF
15 TRBV7-9 CASSLNRGIRSPLHF
19 TRBV2 CASSGGPGQGGGIRYGYTF
14 TRBV7-9 CASSLGQGLYEQYF
14 TRBV7-8 CASSPRPAGETQYF
13 TRBV15 CATQTGGNSPLHF